This T cell receptor (beta chain) was profiled in a study of T cell clonotyping in hematopoietic cell transplantation. General study points: Few recipient clonotypes overlapped donors; over 95% were de novo at given depth. After transplant, recipient diversity fell while pathologically expanded clonotypes grew through day 180.

Trimming left V 8 bases short and J 0 bases short, with 10 bases between. Per germline, CDR1 LNHDA and CDR2 SQIVND (reference sequence). The CDR3 runs 13 residues. Notes on this clone: Its specificity is unknown.

Using immunoSEQ multiplex PCR, the repertoire was profiled, and TCRdb retains in-frame clones only, with some absent. The sample carries about 13,000 clones, roughly 90% recorded once. Input material: peripheral blood mononuclear cells. This clonotype was sampled from a man aged 30-40 years in good health. Some clones in this sample may be carry-over from other donors' samples. The chain combines TRBV19 with TRBJ1-1; TRBD1 is a possible D gene (6 bases). The CDR3 DNA follows: TGTGCCAGTGGCAGGGGAGTGAACACTGAAGCTTTCTTT. Amino acids: CASGRGVNTEAFF.